The clone carrying this T cell receptor beta chain was detected many times. The antigen is not known. The TCR beta CDR3 regions underwent amplification from RNA transcripts. HTBI primers primed a first-round RT-PCR, and a second-round multiplex PCR followed. MiXCR was run by TCRdb on the multiplex PCR reads, yielding one entry per CDR3 protein. The sample consists of a few hundred thousand distinct CDR3 sequences, about 16% of them appearing once. CDR1 ENHRY and CDR2 SYGVKD come from the germline V gene. This CDR3 is 12 amino acids long. Trimming stripped 2 bases from V and 4 bases from J, with 6 bases between. This entry comes from a study of Graves' ophthalmopathy and Graves' hyperthyroidism. Study-level findings and limits: Ophthalmopathy cases were distinguished from stable hyperthyroidism by a 13-signature model, reaching approximately 88% sensitivity and about 80% specificity.

The chain combines TRBV10-3 with TRBJ2-7; D call uncertain. Specimen: peripheral blood. The clonotype comes from a woman younger than 30 with stable Graves' hyperthyroidism. The CDR3 DNA reads TGTGCCATCAGTGAGGTGGGTTACGAGCAGTACTTC. Protein sequence: CAISEVGYEQYF.